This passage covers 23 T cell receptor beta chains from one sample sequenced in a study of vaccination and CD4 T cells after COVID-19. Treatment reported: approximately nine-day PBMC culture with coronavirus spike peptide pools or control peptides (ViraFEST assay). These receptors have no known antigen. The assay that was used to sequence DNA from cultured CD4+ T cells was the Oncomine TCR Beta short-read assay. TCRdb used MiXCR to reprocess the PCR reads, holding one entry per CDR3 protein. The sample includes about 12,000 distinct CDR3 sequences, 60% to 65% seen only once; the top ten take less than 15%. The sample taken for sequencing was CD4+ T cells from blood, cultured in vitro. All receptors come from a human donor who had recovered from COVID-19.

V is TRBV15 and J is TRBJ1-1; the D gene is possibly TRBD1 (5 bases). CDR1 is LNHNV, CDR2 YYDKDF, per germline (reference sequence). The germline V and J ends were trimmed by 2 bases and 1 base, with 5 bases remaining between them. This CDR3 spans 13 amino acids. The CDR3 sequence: CATSRQGNTEAFF. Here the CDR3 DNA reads TGTGCCACCAGCAGACAGGGGAACACTGAAGCTTTCTTT.

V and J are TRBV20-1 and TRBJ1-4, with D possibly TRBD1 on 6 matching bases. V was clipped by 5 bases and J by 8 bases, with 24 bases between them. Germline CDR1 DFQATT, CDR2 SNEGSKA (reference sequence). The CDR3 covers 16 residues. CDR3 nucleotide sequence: TGCAGTGCTTACTCCTTTGAACAGGGCCCGCGAGAAAAACTGTTTTTT. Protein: CSAYSFEQGPREKLFF.

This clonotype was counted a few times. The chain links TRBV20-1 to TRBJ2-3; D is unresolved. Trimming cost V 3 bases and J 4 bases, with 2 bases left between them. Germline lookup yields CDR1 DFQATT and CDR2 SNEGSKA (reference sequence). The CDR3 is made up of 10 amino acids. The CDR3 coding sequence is TGCAGTGCTAGCTCAGATACGCAGTATTTT. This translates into CSASSDTQYF.

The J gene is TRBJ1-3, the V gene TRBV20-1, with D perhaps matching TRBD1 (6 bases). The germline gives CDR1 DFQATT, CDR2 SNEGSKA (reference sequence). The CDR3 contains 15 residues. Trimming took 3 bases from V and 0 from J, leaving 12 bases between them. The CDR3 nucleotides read TGCAGTGCTAGCCCCAGACAGGTCTCTGGAAACACCATATATTTT. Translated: CSASPRQVSGNTIYF.

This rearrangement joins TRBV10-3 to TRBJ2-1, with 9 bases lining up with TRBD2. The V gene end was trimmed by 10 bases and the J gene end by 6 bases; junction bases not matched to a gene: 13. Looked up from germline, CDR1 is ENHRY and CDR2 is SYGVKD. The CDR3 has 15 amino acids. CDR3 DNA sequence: TGTGCCAGCAGGTTAGCGGGGGCGCCCTCCAATGAGCAGTTCTTC. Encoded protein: CASRLAGAPSNEQFF.

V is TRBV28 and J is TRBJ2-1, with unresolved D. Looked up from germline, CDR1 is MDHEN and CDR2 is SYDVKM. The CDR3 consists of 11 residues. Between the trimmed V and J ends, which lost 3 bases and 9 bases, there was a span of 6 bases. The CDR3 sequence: CASSLGSEQFF. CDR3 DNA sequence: TGTGCCAGCAGTTTGGGCAGTGAGCAGTTCTTC.

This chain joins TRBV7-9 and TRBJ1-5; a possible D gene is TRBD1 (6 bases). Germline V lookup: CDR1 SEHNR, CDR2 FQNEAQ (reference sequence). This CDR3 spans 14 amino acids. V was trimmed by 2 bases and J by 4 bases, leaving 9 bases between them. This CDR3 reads CASSLTGSNQPQHF. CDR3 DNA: TGTGCCAGCAGCTTAACAGGGTCTAATCAGCCCCAGCATTTT.

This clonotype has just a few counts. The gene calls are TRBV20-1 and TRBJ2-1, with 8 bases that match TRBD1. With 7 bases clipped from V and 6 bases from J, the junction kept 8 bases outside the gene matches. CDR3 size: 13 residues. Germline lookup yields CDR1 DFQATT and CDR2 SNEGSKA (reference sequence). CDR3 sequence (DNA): TGCAGTGAGACCGGGACAGGCCTCAATGAGCAGTTCTTC. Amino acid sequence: CSETGTGLNEQFF.

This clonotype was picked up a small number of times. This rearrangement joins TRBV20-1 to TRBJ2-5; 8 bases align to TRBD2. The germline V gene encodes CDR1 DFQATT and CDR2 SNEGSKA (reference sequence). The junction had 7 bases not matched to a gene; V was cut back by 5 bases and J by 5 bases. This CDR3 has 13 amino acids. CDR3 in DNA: TGCAGTGCTCCCCGGGAGGGTAGGGAGACCCAGTACTTC. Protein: CSAPREGRETQYF.

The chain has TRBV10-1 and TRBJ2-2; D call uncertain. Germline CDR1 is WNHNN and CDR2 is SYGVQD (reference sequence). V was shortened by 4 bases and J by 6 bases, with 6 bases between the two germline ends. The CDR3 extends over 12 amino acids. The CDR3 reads CASSVGAGELFF. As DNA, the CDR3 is TGCGCCAGCAGTGTTGGGGCCGGGGAGCTGTTTTTT.

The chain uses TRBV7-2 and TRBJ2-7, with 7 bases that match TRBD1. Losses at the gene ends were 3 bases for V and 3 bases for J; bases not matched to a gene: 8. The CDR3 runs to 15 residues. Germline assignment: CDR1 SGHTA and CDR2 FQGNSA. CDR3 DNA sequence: TGTGCCAGCAGCTTCTCGACAGGGACAGTCTACGAGCAGTACTTC. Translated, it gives CASSFSTGTVYEQYF.

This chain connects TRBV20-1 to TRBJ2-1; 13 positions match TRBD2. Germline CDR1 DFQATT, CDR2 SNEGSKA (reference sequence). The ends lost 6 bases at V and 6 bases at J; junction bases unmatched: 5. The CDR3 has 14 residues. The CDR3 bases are TGCAGTGCGGAGACTAGCGGGAGGACCAATGAGCAGTTCTTC. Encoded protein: CSAETSGRTNEQFF.

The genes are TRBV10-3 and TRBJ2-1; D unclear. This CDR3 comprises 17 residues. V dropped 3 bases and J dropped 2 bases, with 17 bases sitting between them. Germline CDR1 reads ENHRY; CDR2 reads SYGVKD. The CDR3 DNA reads TGTGCCATCAGTGATGTTATTGGCGGAGAGGCCTACAATGAGCAGTTCTTC. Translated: CAISDVIGGEAYNEQFF.

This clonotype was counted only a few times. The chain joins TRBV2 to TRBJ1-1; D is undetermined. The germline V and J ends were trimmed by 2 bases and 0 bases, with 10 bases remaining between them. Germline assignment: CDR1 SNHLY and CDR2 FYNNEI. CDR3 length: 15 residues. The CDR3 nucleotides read TGTGCCAGCAGTGAATTTAACGCTTTGAACACTGAAGCTTTCTTT. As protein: CASSEFNALNTEAFF.

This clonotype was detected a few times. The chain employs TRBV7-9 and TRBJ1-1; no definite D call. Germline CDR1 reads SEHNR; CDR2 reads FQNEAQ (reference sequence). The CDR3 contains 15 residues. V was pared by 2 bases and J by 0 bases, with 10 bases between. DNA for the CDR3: TGTGCCAGCAGCTTATTCAGGAAAATGAACACTGAAGCTTTCTTT. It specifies CASSLFRKMNTEAFF.

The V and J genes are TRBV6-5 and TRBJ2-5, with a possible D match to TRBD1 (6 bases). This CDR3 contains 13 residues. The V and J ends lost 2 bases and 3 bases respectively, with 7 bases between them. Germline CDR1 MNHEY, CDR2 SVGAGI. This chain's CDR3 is CASSYNREETQYF. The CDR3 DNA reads TGTGCCAGCAGTTACAACAGGGAAGAGACCCAGTACTTC.

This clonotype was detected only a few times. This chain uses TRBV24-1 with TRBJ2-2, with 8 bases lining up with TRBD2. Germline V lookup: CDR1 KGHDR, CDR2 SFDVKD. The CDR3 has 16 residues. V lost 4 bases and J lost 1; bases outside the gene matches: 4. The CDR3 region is CATSDTTSGNTGELFF. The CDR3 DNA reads TGTGCCACCAGTGACACTACTAGCGGGAACACCGGGGAGCTGTTTTTT.

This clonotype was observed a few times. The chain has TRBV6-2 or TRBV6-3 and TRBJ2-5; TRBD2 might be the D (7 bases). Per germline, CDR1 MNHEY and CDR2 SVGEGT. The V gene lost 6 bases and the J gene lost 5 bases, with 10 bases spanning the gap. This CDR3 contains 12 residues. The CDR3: CASRRGLETQYF. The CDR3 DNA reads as TGTGCCAGCAGGCGGGGGCTGGAGACCCAGTACTTC.

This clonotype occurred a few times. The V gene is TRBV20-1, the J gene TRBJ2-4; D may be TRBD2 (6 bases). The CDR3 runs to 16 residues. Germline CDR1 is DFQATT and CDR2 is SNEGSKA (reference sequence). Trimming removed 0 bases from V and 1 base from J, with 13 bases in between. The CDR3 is CSARDGGSGAKNIQYF. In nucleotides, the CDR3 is TGCAGTGCTAGAGACGGAGGGAGTGGGGCCAAAAACATTCAGTACTTC.

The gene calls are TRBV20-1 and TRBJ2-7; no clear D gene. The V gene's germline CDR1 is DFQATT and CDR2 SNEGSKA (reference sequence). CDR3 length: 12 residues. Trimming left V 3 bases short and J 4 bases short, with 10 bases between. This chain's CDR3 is CSASGLKYEQYF. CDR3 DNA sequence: TGCAGTGCTAGTGGTTTGAAGTACGAGCAGTACTTC.

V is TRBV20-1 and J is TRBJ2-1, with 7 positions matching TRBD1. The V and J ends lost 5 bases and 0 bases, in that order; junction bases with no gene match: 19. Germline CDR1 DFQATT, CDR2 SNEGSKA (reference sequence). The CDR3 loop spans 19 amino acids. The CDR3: CSAESGTAYTLSSYNEQFF. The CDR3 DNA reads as TGCAGTGCTGAATCCGGGACAGCGTATACTTTGAGCTCCTACAATGAGCAGTTCTTC.

CDR3 amino acids: CASLEGGAGQPQHF. CDR3 sequence (DNA): TGTGCCAGCCTAGAAGGGGGCGCCGGTCAGCCCCAGCATTTT. The J gene is TRBJ1-5, the V gene TRBV2, with 7 bases aligning to TRBD1. Unmatched junction bases numbered 10, after V lost 8 bases and J lost 6 bases. The germline V gene encodes CDR1 SNHLY and CDR2 FYNNEI. The length of the CDR3 is 14 residues.

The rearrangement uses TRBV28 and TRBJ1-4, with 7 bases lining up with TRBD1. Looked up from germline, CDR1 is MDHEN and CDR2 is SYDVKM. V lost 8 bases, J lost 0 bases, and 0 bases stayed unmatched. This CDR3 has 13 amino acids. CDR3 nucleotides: TGTGCCAGCGGGACAGCAACTAATGAAAAACTGTTTTTT. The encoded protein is CASGTATNEKLFF. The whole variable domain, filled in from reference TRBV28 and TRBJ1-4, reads DVKVTQSSRYLVKRTGEKVFLECVQDMDHENMFWYRQDPGLGLRLIYFSYDVKMKEKGDIPEGYSVSREKKERFSLILESASTNQTSMYLCASGTATNEKLFFGSGTQLSVL.